This T cell receptor beta chain was documented in a study of blood T cell repertoires in COVID-19. Study in general: Italy, Spain and the United States were the sources of the convalescent and acute COVID-19 samples. T cells, B-cell-depleted T cells, or PBMCs provided the cDNA or gDNA that served as material.

This clone was detected a few times. In the original workflow: Amplification of reference gene primers provided the estimated nucleated cell counts. Sequencing was performed with immunoSEQ multiplex PCR; in TCRdb, only in-frame clones are kept and a portion is missing. For V, J and clone size, that table is used; D and trimming come from the DNA. This repertoire shows approximately 140,000 clones, 70% to 85% found once; its top ten account for 8.8%. Looked up from germline, CDR1 is MNHEY and CDR2 is SVGAGI. V gave up 4 bases and J gave up 5 bases, with 11 bases separating them. The length of the CDR3 is 14 residues.

This TCR came from a woman of 80 years or more in a cohort sampled during active or convalescent COVID-19. Sequencing was carried out using peripheral blood. This rearrangement joins TRBV6-5 to TRBJ1-4, with D tentatively TRBD1 (6 bases). The CDR3 DNA sequence: TGTGCCAGCAGTTTGACTCAGGGGAATGAAAAACTGTTTTTT. Its protein product is CASSLTQGNEKLFF.